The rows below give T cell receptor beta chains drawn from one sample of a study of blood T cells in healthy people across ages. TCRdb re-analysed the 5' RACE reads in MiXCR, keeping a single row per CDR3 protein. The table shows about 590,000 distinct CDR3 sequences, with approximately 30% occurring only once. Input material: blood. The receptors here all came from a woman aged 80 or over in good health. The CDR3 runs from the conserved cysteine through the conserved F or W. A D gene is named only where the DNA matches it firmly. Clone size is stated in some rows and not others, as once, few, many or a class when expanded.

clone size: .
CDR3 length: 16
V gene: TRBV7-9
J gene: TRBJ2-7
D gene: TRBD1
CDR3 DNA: TGTGCCAGCAGCCGCGACAGGGTGTCCCCCCAATACGAGCAGTACTTC
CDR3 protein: CASSRDRVSPQYEQYF

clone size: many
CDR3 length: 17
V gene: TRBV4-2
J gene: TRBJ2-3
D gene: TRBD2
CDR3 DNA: TGTGCCAGCAGCCAGCTCACTAGCGGGGGAAGCACAGATACGCAGTATTTT
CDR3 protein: CASSQLTSGGSTDTQYF

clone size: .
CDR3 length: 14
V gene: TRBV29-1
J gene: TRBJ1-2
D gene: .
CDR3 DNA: TGCAGCGTTGAAGACCTACAGGGTATCTATGGCTACACCTTC
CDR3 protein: CSVEDLQGIYGYTF

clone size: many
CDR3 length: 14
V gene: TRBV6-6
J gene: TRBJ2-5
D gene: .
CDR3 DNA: TGTGCCAGCAGTTATCCGGGGGAGAGAGAGACCCAGTACTTC
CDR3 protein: CASSYPGERETQYF

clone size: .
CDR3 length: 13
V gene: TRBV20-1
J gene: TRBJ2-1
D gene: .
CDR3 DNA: TGCAGTGCTAGAGACCCCCTAGTCAATGAGCAGTTCTTC
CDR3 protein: CSARDPLVNEQFF

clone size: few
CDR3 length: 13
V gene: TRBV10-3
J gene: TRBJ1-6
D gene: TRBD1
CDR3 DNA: TGTGCCATCTCCCCAGGGGGGAATTCACCCCTCCACTTT
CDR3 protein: CAISPGGNSPLHF

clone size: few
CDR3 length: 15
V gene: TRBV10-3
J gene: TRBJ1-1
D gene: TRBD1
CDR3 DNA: TGTGCCATCAGTCGGACAGGGGGCCAGAACACTGAAGCTTTCTTT
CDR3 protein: CAISRTGGQNTEAFF

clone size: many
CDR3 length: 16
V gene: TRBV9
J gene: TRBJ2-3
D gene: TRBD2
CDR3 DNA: TGTGCCAGCAGCGTTAGCGGGGTAGCTGAAACAGATACGCAGTATTTT
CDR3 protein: CASSVSGVAETDTQYF

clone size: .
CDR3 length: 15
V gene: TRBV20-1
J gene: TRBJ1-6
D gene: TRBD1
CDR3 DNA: TGCAGTGCTACGCAACCGGGACAGGGGGCGAGGCCCCTCCACTTT
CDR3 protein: CSATQPGQGARPLHF

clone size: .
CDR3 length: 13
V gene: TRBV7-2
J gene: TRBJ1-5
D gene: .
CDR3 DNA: TGTGCCAGCAGCTTAAGGCGGGGTCGGCCCCAGCATTTT
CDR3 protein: CASSLRRGRPQHF

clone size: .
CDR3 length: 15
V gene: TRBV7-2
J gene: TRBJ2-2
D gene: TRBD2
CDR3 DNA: TGTGCCAGCAGCGGAGCGGGGGGCGGGTCCGGGGAGCTGTTTTTT
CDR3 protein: CASSGAGGGSGELFF

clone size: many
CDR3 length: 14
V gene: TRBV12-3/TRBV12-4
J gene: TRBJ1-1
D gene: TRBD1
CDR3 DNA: TGTGCCAGCCGCCCAGGGGGATTCAACACTGAAGCTTTCTTT
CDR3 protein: CASRPGGFNTEAFF

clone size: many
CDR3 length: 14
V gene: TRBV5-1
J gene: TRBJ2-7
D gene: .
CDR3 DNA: TGCGCCAGCAGCCCCGGGACTTACTCCTACGAGCAGTACTTC
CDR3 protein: CASSPGTYSYEQYF

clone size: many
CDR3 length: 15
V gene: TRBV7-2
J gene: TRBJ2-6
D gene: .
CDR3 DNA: TGTGCCAGCAGCCCCCCCAGCGGTGGGGCCAACGTCCTGACTTTC
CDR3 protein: CASSPPSGGANVLTF

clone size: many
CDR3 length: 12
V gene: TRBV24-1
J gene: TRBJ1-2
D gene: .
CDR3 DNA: TGTGCCACCAGTGATGTAGCTGGAGGCTACACCTTC
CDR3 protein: CATSDVAGGYTF

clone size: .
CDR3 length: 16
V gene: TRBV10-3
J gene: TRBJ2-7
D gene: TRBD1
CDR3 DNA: TGTGCCATCGGGGGAACAAGACAGGGAAGCTCCTACGAGCAGTACTTC
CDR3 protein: CAIGGTRQGSSYEQYF

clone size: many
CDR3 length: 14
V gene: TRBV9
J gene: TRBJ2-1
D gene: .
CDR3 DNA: TGTGCCAGCAGCGTAGGACACGTCTACAATGAGCAGTTCTTC
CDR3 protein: CASSVGHVYNEQFF

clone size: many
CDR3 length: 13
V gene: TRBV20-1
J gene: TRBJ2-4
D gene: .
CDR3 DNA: TGCAGTGCTAGTAGGGAAGGGGGGGGCATTCAGTACTTC
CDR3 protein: CSASREGGGIQYF

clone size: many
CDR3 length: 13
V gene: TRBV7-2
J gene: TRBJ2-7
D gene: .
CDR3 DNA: TGTGCCAGCAGCTACGACGGGCTGGGCGAGCAGTACTTC
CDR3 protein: CASSYDGLGEQYF

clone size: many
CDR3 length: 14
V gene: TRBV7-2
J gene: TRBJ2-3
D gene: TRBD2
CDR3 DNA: TGTGCCAGCAGCTCTGGGACTATCACAGATACGCAGTATTTT
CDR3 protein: CASSSGTITDTQYF

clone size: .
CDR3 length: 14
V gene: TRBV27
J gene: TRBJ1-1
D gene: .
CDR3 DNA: TGTGCCAGCAGTTTCTTGGGTCCTGACGCAGGAGCTTTCTTT
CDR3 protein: CASSFLGPDAGAFF

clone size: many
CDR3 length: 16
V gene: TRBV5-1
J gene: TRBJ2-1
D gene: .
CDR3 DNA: TGCGCCAGCAGCACCGACTATGGGGGGCGAGGCTATGAGCAGTTCTTC
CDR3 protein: CASSTDYGGRGYEQFF

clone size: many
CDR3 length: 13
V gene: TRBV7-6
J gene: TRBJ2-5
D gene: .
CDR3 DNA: TGTGCCAGCAGCCCAGACGAGGGGGAGACCCAGTACTTC
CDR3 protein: CASSPDEGETQYF

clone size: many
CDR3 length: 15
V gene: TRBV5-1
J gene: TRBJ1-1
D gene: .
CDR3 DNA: TGCGCCAGCAGCTTGGCGGGGGCGCGATCCACTGAAGCTTTCTTT
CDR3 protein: CASSLAGARSTEAFF

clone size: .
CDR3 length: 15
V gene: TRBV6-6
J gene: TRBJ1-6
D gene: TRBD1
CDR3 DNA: TGTGCCAGCAGTTACGGACAGGGGAGTAATTCACCCCTCCACTTT
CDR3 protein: CASSYGQGSNSPLHF

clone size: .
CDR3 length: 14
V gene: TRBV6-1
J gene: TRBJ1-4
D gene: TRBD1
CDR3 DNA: TGTGCCAGCAGTGTCGGGACAGGGGATCAAAAACTGTTTTTT
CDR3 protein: CASSVGTGDQKLFF

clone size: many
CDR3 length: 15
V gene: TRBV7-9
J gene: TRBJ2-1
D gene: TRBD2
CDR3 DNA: TGTGCCAGCAGCTTGGGGGGGATCTCCTACAATGAGCAGTTCTTC
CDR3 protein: CASSLGGISYNEQFF

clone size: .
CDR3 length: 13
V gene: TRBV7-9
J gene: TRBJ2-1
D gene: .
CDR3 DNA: TGTGCCAGCAGCACTGAATCCTACAATGAGCAGTTCTTC
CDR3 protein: CASSTESYNEQFF

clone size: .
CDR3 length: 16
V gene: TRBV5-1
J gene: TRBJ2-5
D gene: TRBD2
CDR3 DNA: TGCGCCAGCAGCTTGGGTGCTAGCGGGAACCAAGAGACCCAGTACTTC
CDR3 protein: CASSLGASGNQETQYF

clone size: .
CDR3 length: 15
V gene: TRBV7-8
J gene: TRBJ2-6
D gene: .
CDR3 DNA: TGTGCCAGCAGCGTATCTACATCTGGGGCCAACGTCCTGACTTTC
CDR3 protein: CASSVSTSGANVLTF

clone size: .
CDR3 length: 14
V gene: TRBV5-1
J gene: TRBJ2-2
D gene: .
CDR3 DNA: TGCGCCAGCAGCTTGGTTGTTGACACCGGGGAGCTGTTTTTT
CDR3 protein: CASSLVVDTGELFF

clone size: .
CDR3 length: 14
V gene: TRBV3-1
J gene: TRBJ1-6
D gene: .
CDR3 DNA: TGTGCCAGCAGCTCCCGAGGGGATAATTCACCCCTCCACTTT
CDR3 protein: CASSSRGDNSPLHF

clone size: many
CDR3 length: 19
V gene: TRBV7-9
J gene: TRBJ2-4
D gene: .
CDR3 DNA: TGTGCCAGCAGCTTAGGGGCCATCACGGGGTCCTTGGCCAAAAACATTCAGTACTTC
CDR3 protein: CASSLGAITGSLAKNIQYF

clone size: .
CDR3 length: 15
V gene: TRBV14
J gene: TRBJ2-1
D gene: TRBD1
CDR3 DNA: TGTGCCAGCAGCCAAGGGGACAGCCTTAACAATGAGCAGTTCTTC
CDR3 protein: CASSQGDSLNNEQFF

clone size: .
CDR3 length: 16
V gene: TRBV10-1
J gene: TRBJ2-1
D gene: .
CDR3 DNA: TGCGCCAGCAGTGACTCTGGACAGAGCTCCTACAATGAGCAGTTCTTC
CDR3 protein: CASSDSGQSSYNEQFF

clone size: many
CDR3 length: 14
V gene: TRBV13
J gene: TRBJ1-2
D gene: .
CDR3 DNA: TGTGCCAGCAGCTTTTACATCGAAAGGGATGGCTACACCTTC
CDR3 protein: CASSFYIERDGYTF

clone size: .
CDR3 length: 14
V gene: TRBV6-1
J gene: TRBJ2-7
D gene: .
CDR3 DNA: TGTGCCAGCAGTGACCCCGGGAAGGGTCCCAGGGAGTACTTC
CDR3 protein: CASSDPGKGPREYF

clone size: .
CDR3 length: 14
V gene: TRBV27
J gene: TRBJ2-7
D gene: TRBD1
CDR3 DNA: TGTGCCAGCAGTTTCGACAGGGAATCCTACGAGCAGTACTTC
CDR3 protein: CASSFDRESYEQYF

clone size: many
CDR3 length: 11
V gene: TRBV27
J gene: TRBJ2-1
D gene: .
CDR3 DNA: TGTGCCAGCAGTGCAGGAAATGAGCAGTTCTTC
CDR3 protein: CASSAGNEQFF

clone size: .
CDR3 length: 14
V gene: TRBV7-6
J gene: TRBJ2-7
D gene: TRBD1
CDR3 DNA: TGTGCCAGCAGTCCTTGGACAGGGCGCGACGAGCAGTACTTC
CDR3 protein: CASSPWTGRDEQYF

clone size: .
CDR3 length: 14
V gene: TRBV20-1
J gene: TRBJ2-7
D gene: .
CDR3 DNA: TGCAGTGCTACTCCCGCCAGGGGAATCTACGAGCAGTACTTC
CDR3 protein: CSATPARGIYEQYF

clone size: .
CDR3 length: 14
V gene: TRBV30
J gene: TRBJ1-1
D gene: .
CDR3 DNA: TGTGCCTGGAGTGTAGTAGGAGGGGCGACTGAAGCTTTCTTT
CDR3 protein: CAWSVVGGATEAFF

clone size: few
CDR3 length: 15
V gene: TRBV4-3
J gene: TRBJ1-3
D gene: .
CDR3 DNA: TGCGCCAGCAGCCCCATGGCAGGGCAGGGAAACACCATATATTTT
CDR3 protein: CASSPMAGQGNTIYF

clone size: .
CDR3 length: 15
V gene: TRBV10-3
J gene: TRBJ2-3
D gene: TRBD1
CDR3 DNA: TGTGCCATCAGTGAGTCGGGACAGGTAGCAGATACGCAGTATTTT
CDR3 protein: CAISESGQVADTQYF

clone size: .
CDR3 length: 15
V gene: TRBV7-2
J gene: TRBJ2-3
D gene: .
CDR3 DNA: TGTGCCAGCAGCCCCCAGGGGGGGTTCACAGATACGCAGTATTTT
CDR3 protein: CASSPQGGFTDTQYF

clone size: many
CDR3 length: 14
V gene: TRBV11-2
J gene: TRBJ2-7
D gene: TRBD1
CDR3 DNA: TGTGCCAGCAGCCGCGGGACAGGGGCTAACGAGCAGTACTTC
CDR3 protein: CASSRGTGANEQYF